This T cell receptor beta chain was obtained from a study of OX40 agonist ivuxolimab in advanced cancers. CDR3 length: 13 residues. Germline V lookup: CDR1 ENHRY, CDR2 SYGVKD. V gave up 4 bases and J gave up 4 bases; unmatched junction bases: 3. Study outcomes and limitations: In general, CD8+ T cells held more expanded clones than CD4+ did, on average. Both CD4+ and CD8+ T cell populations in blood had undergone clonal expansion by week 6 at 0.1 to 3.0 mg/kg. Some nonresponders additionally presented with little normalized T-cell clonal expansion.

Repertoires were generated with immunoSEQ multiplex PCR, while TCRdb's copy carries only in-frame clones and drops some. The sample comprises about 67,000 clones, 85% of which are singletons, and around 2% rests with the top ten. Patients with autoimmune history or systemic immunosuppression were excluded. This clone was found a few times. The antigen is undetermined. The TCR sequence derives from an adult with an advanced solid tumor such as melanoma, head and neck, liver or kidney cancer. The sample in question was CD4+ or CD8+ T cells sorted from blood, obtained in a trial of the OX40 agonist ivuxolimab. The V gene is TRBV10-3, the J gene TRBJ1-1; TRBD1 agrees at 7 bases. CDR3 residues: CAISGRGGTEAFF. The CDR3 DNA sequence: TGTGCCATCAGTGGCAGGGGGGGCACTGAAGCTTTCTTT.